The source of this T cell receptor beta chain is a study of cytomegalovirus exposure and HLA in healthy donors (dated by TCRdb to 2015 to 2018). For the study in its entirety: In an earlier analysis of some 550 of the donors, 276 Gb of sequence data and some 120 million unique TCR beta sequences from about 179 million T cells were reported. The number of typed donors differed by locus: about 620-640 for A, B, C, DRB1 and DQB1; some 540 for DQA1; around 580 for DPA1; and about 450 for DPB1. A later analysis re-examined previously published TCR beta repertoires from roughly 650 donors and added high-resolution HLA genotyping to investigate patterns of TCR occurrence. A separate validation cohort of 100 to 150 different subjects was used in addition to the roughly 670-subject first cohort. The study combined high-throughput TCR immunosequencing, statistical association of individual TCRs with disease status, and machine learning to predict cytomegalovirus infection status. Using immunosequencing, the study profiled T cell repertoires from some 670 subjects and related those repertoires to cytomegalovirus serostatus. Roughly 5 DR-DQ haplotypes were handled as single units for association and clustering, since linkage in the cohort was strong. All discovery cohort repertoires had been generated on a single sequencing platform. The aim of the study was to test whether cataloging public T cell receptors could identify signatures of past pathogen exposure. Across some 400 genotyped donors of the cohort, an average of approximately 200,000 unique TCR beta nucleotide sequences per donor were sequenced, and approximately 19% of those sequences were non-productive. An early release that covered around 590 HLA-typed donors contained approximately 300 gigabases of sequencing data and 85 million to 100 million unique TCR sequences. The later analysis used no new phenotypic data to find candidate immune exposures, relying instead on TCR beta sequences and their occurrence across donors. Of the roughly 410 genotyped donors, roughly 76% were placed in the genetic ancestry cluster associated with self-reported Caucasian donors. An earlier analysis of 587 of the donors used high-throughput TCR beta sequencing to judge whether each TCR beta V gene segment behaved as functional or pseudogenic. In a later genetic analysis, genome-wide SNP genotypes for 398 of the 666 donors were used, and that subset was treated as a discovery cohort. HLA typing included class I and class II loci at four-digit resolution. Donor age, sex, ethnicity and CMV serostatus were compiled alongside the repertoire data. Study-wide conclusions, independent of this receptor: Roughly uniform sequencing depth across donors was assumed in presence/absence analyses, although this assumption may not hold. Because HLA typing was unavailable for some donors at each locus, only the typed subset was used in association tests. A later analysis associated 16,951 TCR beta sequences with specific HLA alleles at a false discovery rate of 0.05. Across donors, most TCR sequences were observed very rarely, whereas some public TCRs were present in many individuals. In vitro tests confirmed that a few of the cytomegalovirus-associated TCR beta chains recognize cytomegalovirus antigens. In a later genetic analysis, fewer N-insertions in productive TCRs were reported among donors in an Asian-associated ancestry cluster than the roughly 700-donor mean. A later genetic analysis associated a missense DCLRE1C variant with V-gene and J-gene trimming of TCR beta chains, and an independent cohort replicated the association. A group of highly shared sequence variants was considered likely to be a technical artifact of the sequencing pipeline. In the study, around 150 TCR beta chains were listed as associated with cytomegalovirus. For the cohort, immune exposure information was limited to CMV serostatus. Several of the top co-occurrence clusters appeared to be linked to parvovirus B19, influenza, CMV and Epstein-Barr virus, according to a later analysis. Correlated functional status among segregating V segments might be attributable to linkage disequilibrium, but an unknown experimental factor could not be ruled out. According to a later analysis, most CMV-associated TCR beta chains appeared to be HLA-restricted, and the HLA associations seemed to be driven largely by CMV exposure. This cohort had only TCR beta chains sequenced, and the lack of alpha or paired-chain data limited which features could be detected. Because counts were too low, approximately 15 rarely observed V segments, including chromosome 9 orphons, were excluded from the earlier analysis of under 650 of the donors. A further reported finding was that TCR beta sequences accurately predicted the HLA-A and HLA-B alleles for most subjects in the first cohort. According to a later analysis, TCR association rates differed among HLA loci, with DRB1 alleles showing the most associated TCRs and HLA-C alleles showing the fewest. The authors suggested that the approach could potentially be extended to other disease states and immunological phenotypes. Because the 87-base-pair reads could not distinguish some IMGT-functional V segments, including TRBV6-2 and TRBV6-3, those segments were excluded. In an earlier analysis of 587 of the donors, most TCR beta V segments appeared in productive rearrangements about 87% or about 30% of the time, broadly matching IMGT annotations. In a later analysis, HLA-associated TCR beta chains were found to be more clonally expanded and to have lower generation probabilities than equally common non-associated chains. The classifier was reported to diagnose cytomegalovirus status with high specificity and sensitivity in both the original cohort and the validation cohort. When HLA alleles, especially DR and DQ, strongly co-occurred, TCR associations were difficult to assign to individual alleles.

The library was generated by the immunoSEQ multiplex PCR assay. For the multiplex PCR, a mixture combining 60 forward primers for TCR Vbeta segments and 13 reverse primers for TCR Jbeta segments was used. Amplification of the CDR3 region of rearranged TCR beta genes was performed with a multiplex PCR assay on genomic DNA. The amplified TCR beta libraries were sequenced on the Illumina HiSeq System as 87-base-pair reads. Under the source paper's analysis protocol: A later analysis counted some 80 million unique TCR beta chains across the 666 repertoires, and around 9.9 million of these chains were shared by at least two donors. To remove PCR and sequencing errors, raw reads were error-corrected and collapsed into unique sequences using a nearest-neighbor algorithm that merged closely related sequences. CDR3 sequences were aligned to IMGT reference sequences to assign V, D and J gene segments. For a sequence to be retained, a match of at least six nucleotides to both a V gene segment and a J gene segment was required. Rearrangements were classified as productive when the CDR3 lacked stop codons and remained in frame with V and J, and all other rearrangements were classified as non-productive. Following IMGT convention, CDR3 was defined as the stretch from the second conserved V-encoded cysteine to the conserved J-encoded phenylalanine. The earlier analysis of a few hundred of the donors excluded sequences that lacked an unambiguous match to a single V gene segment. In an earlier analysis of approximately 590 of the donors, a V segment was called functional when productive rearrangements were above 56.7%, and segregating when the standard deviation between donors exceeded 5%. A statistical classification framework was developed to diagnose cytomegalovirus status using the catalog of TCR beta chain sequences. V and J gene assignment, in a later analysis, came from comparing TCR nucleotide sequences with IMGT/GENE-DB human TR gene sequences. Using the TCRdist pipeline, a later analysis assigned CDR3 sequences along with most-parsimonious VDJ recombination scenarios. In a later analysis, every TCR beta chain was defined by the combination of its CDR3 amino acid sequence and its V-gene family, and reads without a unique V-gene family were dropped. As a way to deal with suspected cross-contamination and a sequencing artifact, a later analysis dropped nearly 600 nucleotide sequences that were highly shared and had low generation probability. In a later analysis, a clonal expansion index for each public chain was calculated from normalized within-repertoire ranks of inferred template counts. A later analysis computed generation probabilities with a VDJ recombination model fitted to out-of-frame rearrangements, and checked the results against IGoR. In a later analysis, TCR-TCR, TCR-HLA and TCR-CMV co-occurrence was scored with hypergeometric tests, and a repertoire-size bias correction was applied to TCR pairs. False discovery rates were estimated in a later analysis by permuting HLA or CMV assignments 20 times. In a later analysis, co-occurring TCRs were grouped using DBSCAN, with TCRdist sequence similarity added in when clustering inside HLA-allele-positive subsets. Co-occurrence clustering excluded repertoires with fewer than 30,000 or more than 120,000 public chains, plus five with anomalous nucleotide sharing. Sourced from immuneACCESS, this table was stored by TCRdb with only in-frame sequences that have V and J called. A share of the clones is absent; for the studies checked, an unresolved V gene accounts for under half, and the remainder has no known explanation. D and trimming were read from the DNA, whereas the V and J calls and clone size are those reported in that table. This sample comprises some 150,000 clones, approximately 80% of them detected only once. More than 1.5% of the sample is in the top ten clones.

The cohort was made up of approximately 670 healthy bone marrow donors. All cohort members were sampled while nominally healthy, although unrecorded immune exposures were likely present. The donor tested CMV seronegative, placing the donor among the 350 or so seronegative members of the cohort. Every donor gave a peripheral blood sample, and the peripheral blood mononuclear cells from that sample were used for TCR beta sequencing. The Qiagen DNeasy Blood Extraction Kit was used to extract genomic DNA from the blood cell samples. Relative to germline, V is 4 bases shorter and J is 4 bases shorter, with 10 bases between their ends. CDR1 and CDR2, per the germline V gene, are MDHEN and SYDVKM. The CDR3 runs 13 amino acids, cysteine and phenylalanine included. Left in the record is the CDR3 DNA by itself, 39 bases read in frame from the first base. Only a few counts were recorded for this clone. Its antigen is still unknown. The record has no base qualities; no much larger clone is one base away.

The V and J segments used are TRBV28 and TRBJ1-1, with an unclear D gene assignment. The specimen sequenced was PBMCs. The clonotype originates from a woman aged 40 to 50 in good health and CMV-seronegative. This receptor carries the CDR3 CASSSLRSTEAFF. The nucleotides are TGTGCCAGCAGTTCACTTCGCTCCACTGAAGCTTTCTTT.